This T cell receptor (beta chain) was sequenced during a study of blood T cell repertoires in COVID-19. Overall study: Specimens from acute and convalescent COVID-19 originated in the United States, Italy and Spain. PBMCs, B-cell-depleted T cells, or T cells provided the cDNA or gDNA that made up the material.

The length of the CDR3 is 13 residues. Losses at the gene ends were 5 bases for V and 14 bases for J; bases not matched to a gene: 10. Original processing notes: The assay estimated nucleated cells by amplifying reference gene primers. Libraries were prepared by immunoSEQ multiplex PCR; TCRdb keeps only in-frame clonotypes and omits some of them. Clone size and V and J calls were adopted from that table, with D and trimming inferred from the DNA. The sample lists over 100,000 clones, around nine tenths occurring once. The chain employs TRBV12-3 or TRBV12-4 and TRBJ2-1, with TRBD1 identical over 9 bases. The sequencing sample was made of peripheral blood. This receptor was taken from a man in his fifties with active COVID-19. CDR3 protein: CASSPSTGGEEFF. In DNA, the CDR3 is TGTGCCAGCAGTCCAAGTACAGGGGGCGAAGAGTTCTTC.